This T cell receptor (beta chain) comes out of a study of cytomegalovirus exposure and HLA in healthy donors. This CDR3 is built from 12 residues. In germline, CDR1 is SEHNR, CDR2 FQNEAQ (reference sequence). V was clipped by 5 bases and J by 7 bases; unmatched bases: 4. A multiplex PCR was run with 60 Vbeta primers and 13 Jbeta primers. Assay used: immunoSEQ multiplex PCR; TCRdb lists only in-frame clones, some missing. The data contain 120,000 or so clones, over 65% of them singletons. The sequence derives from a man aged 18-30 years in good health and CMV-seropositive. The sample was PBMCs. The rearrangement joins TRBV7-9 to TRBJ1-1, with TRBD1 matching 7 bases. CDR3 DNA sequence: TGTGCCAGCAGCCCCCGGGACAGTGAAGCTTTCTTT. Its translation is CASSPRDSEAFF.